Following are 10 T cell receptor beta chains from one sample sequenced in a study of technical replicates of blood from several donors. Some clones are missing from TCRdb's copy, which holds only in-frame ones; the method was immunoSEQ multiplex PCR. This sample has about 85,000 clones, with 85% to 95% found just once. The sequencing input was T cells isolated from PBMCs. The receptors shown here come from a human donor in good health.

The chain carries TRBV10-1 and TRBJ1-4; no reliable D call. Per the germline V gene, CDR1 is WNHNN and CDR2 is SYGVQD (reference sequence). V was clipped by 0 bases and J by 3 bases, with 17 bases between them. The CDR3 covers 18 residues. The CDR3 region is CASSESTRRRSANEKLFF. Written as DNA, the CDR3 is TGCGCCAGCAGTGAGTCGACTCGACGTAGGTCGGCTAATGAAAAACTGTTTTTT.

The V and J genes are TRBV28 and TRBJ1-2; 9 bases line up with TRBD1. This CDR3 contains 13 residues. Looked up from germline, CDR1 is MDHEN and CDR2 is SYDVKM. Trimming at V came to 5 bases and at J to 8 bases, leaving 6 bases not matched to a gene. The CDR3 is CASSGRTGEGYTF. DNA for the CDR3: TGTGCCAGCAGTGGTAGGACAGGGGAAGGCTACACCTTC.

The J gene is TRBJ2-5, the V gene TRBV29-1, with TRBD1 matching over 8 bases. CDR3 length: 10 amino acids. J lost 10 bases, V lost 3 bases, and 1 base had no gene match. CDR1 and CDR2 (germline): SQVTM, ANQGSEA. DNA of the CDR3: TGCAGCGTTGACAGGGGGCACCAGTACTTC. Translation: CSVDRGHQYF.

The CDR3 sequence: CASSQDLVRGVQDTQYF. As DNA, the CDR3 is TGCGCCAGCAGCCAAGATTTGGTCAGGGGGGTTCAGGATACGCAGTATTTT. The chain joins TRBV4-1 to TRBJ2-3, with D possibly TRBD1 on 7 matching bases. In germline, CDR1 is MGHRA, CDR2 YSYEKL. This CDR3 is 17 amino acids long. V lost 0 bases to trimming and J lost 6 bases, with 19 bases between them.

The V call is TRBV2, the J call TRBJ1-1; D gene unclear. With 4 bases removed from V and 9 bases from J, the gap between germline ends came to 15 bases. Germline V gene lookup returns CDR1 SNHLY and CDR2 FYNNEI. The CDR3 extends over 13 amino acids. The chain's CDR3 is CASSARGGGQAFF. The CDR3 nucleotides read TGTGCCAGCAGTGCCCGGGGAGGTGGGCAAGCTTTCTTT.

The chain uses TRBV7-9 and TRBJ1-5; TRBD1 matches 8 bases. CDR3 length: 15 amino acids. CDR1 is SEHNR, CDR2 FQNEAQ, per germline (reference sequence). V shed 5 bases and J 7 bases; nucleotides not matched to a gene: 10. The CDR3 reads CASSPFDRGRQPQHF. The CDR3 nucleotides read TGTGCCAGCAGCCCGTTCGACAGGGGTCGGCAGCCCCAGCATTTT.

This clone was seen a single time. The V call is TRBV18, the J call TRBJ2-3; no clear D gene. From germline, CDR1 is KGHSH and CDR2 LQKENI. The CDR3 is 14 amino acids. Trimming cost V 4 bases and J 6 bases, with 14 bases left between them. The CDR3 protein is CASSQTSTGDTQYF. In DNA form, the CDR3 reads TGTGCCAGCTCACAAACCTCGACTGGGGATACGCAGTATTTT.

This sequence joins TRBV28 and TRBJ2-7; 7 nucleotides match TRBD2. The length of the CDR3 is 15 residues. V shed 7 bases and J 3 bases; nucleotides not matched to a gene: 12. The germline V gene has CDR1 MDHEN and CDR2 SYDVKM. The CDR3 protein is CASTSPGLRGYEQYF. The DNA of the CDR3 is TGTGCCAGCACCTCCCCGGGACTAAGGGGCTACGAGCAGTACTTC.

This chain uses TRBV30 with TRBJ2-1; the match to TRBD2 covers 8 bases. The germline V gene encodes CDR1 GTSNPN and CDR2 SVGIG (reference sequence). J lost 4 bases, V lost 2 bases, and 7 bases had no gene match. The CDR3 extends over 15 amino acids. The CDR3 is CAWSLNSGGYNEQFF. Here the CDR3 DNA reads TGTGCCTGGAGTTTGAACAGCGGGGGATACAATGAGCAGTTCTTC. Full variable domain (remainder filled in from reference TRBV30 and TRBJ2-1): SQTIHQWPATLVQPVGSPLSLECTVEGTSNPNLYWYRQAAGRGLQLLFYSVGIGQISSEVPQNLSASRPQDRQFILSSKKLLLSDSGFYLCAWSLNSGGYNEQFFGPGTRLTVL.

This chain connects TRBV5-1 to TRBJ1-1; TRBD1 agrees at 9 bases. Germline loops: CDR1 SGHRS, CDR2 YFSETQ. J gave up 2 bases and V 1 base, and 9 bases lay outside the gene matches. The CDR3 has 17 amino acids. CDR3 residues: CASSLNPLGQGNTEAFF. As DNA, the CDR3 is TGCGCCAGCAGCTTGAATCCCCTGGGACAGGGAAACACTGAAGCTTTCTTT.